Listed below are T cell receptor beta chains from one sample, sequenced in a study of cytomegalovirus exposure and HLA in healthy donors. Sequencing used immunoSEQ multiplex PCR; TCRdb keeps in-frame clones, though not all of them. The repertoire holds 150,000 or so clones, with around 80% as singletons. The sequencing input was PBMCs. These receptors came from a man aged 50-60 years in good health and CMV-seronegative. Each CDR3 is given with its conserved first and last residue. Fields, in order: J gene, V gene, D gene, clone size, CDR3 protein, CDR3 DNA. The D gene is left open where the match is weak. Expanded clones get a size class; other rows say once, few or many, or leave the size out.

j_call: TRBJ1-1; v_call: TRBV29-1; d_call: TRBD1; clone_size: few; cdr3_aa: CSVPGTGDTEAFF; cdr3_nt: TGCAGCGTGCCCGGGACAGGGGACACTGAAGCTTTCTTT
j_call: TRBJ2-2; v_call: TRBV7-8; d_call: NA; clone_size: NA; cdr3_aa: CASSLIVPTGELFF; cdr3_nt: TGTGCCAGCAGCTTAATAGTACCCACCGGGGAGCTGTTTTTT
j_call: TRBJ2-1; v_call: TRBV6-5; d_call: NA; clone_size: NA; cdr3_aa: CASSLRNEQFF; cdr3_nt: TGTGCCAGCAGCCTTCGTAATGAGCAGTTCTTC
j_call: TRBJ1-6; v_call: TRBV5-6; d_call: TRBD1; clone_size: NA; cdr3_aa: CASSLLSTGFRSPLHF; cdr3_nt: TGTGCCAGCAGCCTTCTATCGACAGGGTTTAGGTCACCCCTCCACTTT
j_call: TRBJ1-5; v_call: TRBV6-5; d_call: TRBD1; clone_size: NA; cdr3_aa: CASSRGQAQPQHF; cdr3_nt: TGTGCCAGCAGTCGGGGACAGGCCCAGCCCCAGCATTTT
j_call: TRBJ2-2; v_call: TRBV15; d_call: NA; clone_size: NA; cdr3_aa: CATSRQNRANTGELFF; cdr3_nt: TGTGCCACCAGCAGGCAGAACAGGGCGAACACCGGGGAGCTGTTTTTT
j_call: TRBJ1-5; v_call: TRBV19; d_call: NA; clone_size: NA; cdr3_aa: CASREQGPNQPQHF; cdr3_nt: TGTGCCAGTAGGGAACAGGGACCGAATCAGCCCCAGCATTTT
j_call: TRBJ1-1; v_call: TRBV6-5; d_call: NA; clone_size: NA; cdr3_aa: CASSSVTGLNTEAFF; cdr3_nt: TGTGCCAGCAGTTCCGTAACAGGCCTGAACACTGAAGCTTTCTTT
j_call: TRBJ2-5; v_call: TRBV5-5; d_call: NA; clone_size: once; cdr3_aa: CASSSGQGQETQYF; cdr3_nt: TGTGCCAGCAGCTCCGGGCAGGGGCAGGAGACCCAGTACTTC
j_call: TRBJ1-4; v_call: TRBV12-5; d_call: NA; clone_size: NA; cdr3_aa: CASGLVGAVTNEKLFF; cdr3_nt: TGTGCTAGTGGTTTGGTAGGGGCGGTAACTAATGAAAAACTGTTTTTT
j_call: TRBJ2-2; v_call: TRBV7-9; d_call: NA; clone_size: NA; cdr3_aa: CASSPGGRESTGELFF; cdr3_nt: TGTGCCAGCAGCCCTGGGGGCAGGGAGAGCACCGGGGAGCTGTTTTTT
j_call: TRBJ1-2; v_call: TRBV7-9; d_call: NA; clone_size: NA; cdr3_aa: CASSLVDRLNYGYTF; cdr3_nt: TGTGCCAGCAGCTTAGTAGACAGGCTAAACTATGGCTACACCTTC
j_call: TRBJ2-1; v_call: TRBV9; d_call: TRBD2; clone_size: once; cdr3_aa: CASSPLAGVHNEQFF; cdr3_nt: TGTGCCAGCAGCCCCTTAGCGGGAGTTCACAATGAGCAGTTCTTC
j_call: TRBJ2-2; v_call: TRBV5-1; d_call: TRBD1; clone_size: NA; cdr3_aa: CASRGTANTGELFF; cdr3_nt: TGCGCCAGCAGGGGGACAGCGAACACCGGGGAGCTGTTTTTT
j_call: TRBJ1-2; v_call: TRBV7-2; d_call: NA; clone_size: NA; cdr3_aa: CASSPLQGLGGYTF; cdr3_nt: TGTGCCAGCAGCCCCCTCCAGGGTTTAGGCGGCTACACCTTC
j_call: TRBJ2-2; v_call: TRBV18; d_call: NA; clone_size: NA; cdr3_aa: CASSPDRLAELFF; cdr3_nt: TGTGCCAGCTCACCGGACAGACTCGCCGAGCTGTTTTTT
j_call: TRBJ1-4; v_call: TRBV11-2; d_call: TRBD1; clone_size: NA; cdr3_aa: CASSLGTASNEKLFF; cdr3_nt: TGTGCCAGCAGCCTCGGGACAGCCTCTAATGAAAAACTGTTTTTT
j_call: TRBJ2-7; v_call: TRBV9; d_call: TRBD1; clone_size: NA; cdr3_aa: CASSVVGTGGTGEQYF; cdr3_nt: TGTGCCAGCAGCGTAGTGGGGACAGGGGGCACTGGCGAGCAGTACTTC
j_call: TRBJ2-5; v_call: TRBV5-1; d_call: NA; clone_size: NA; cdr3_aa: CASSLTESQETQYF; cdr3_nt: TGCGCCAGCAGCCTGACAGAGTCCCAAGAGACCCAGTACTTC
j_call: TRBJ1-1; v_call: TRBV2; d_call: NA; clone_size: NA; cdr3_aa: CASSVHRVGAFF; cdr3_nt: TGTGCCAGCAGTGTTCACAGGGTTGGGGCTTTCTTT
j_call: TRBJ2-1; v_call: TRBV7-9; d_call: NA; clone_size: NA; cdr3_aa: CASSLAGGYNEQFF; cdr3_nt: TGTGCCAGCAGCTTAGCGGGGGGTTACAATGAGCAGTTCTTC
j_call: TRBJ1-2; v_call: TRBV5-1; d_call: NA; clone_size: NA; cdr3_aa: CASIDGGGKKGYTF; cdr3_nt: TGCGCCAGCATCGACGGTGGGGGGAAGAAGGGCTACACCTTC
j_call: TRBJ1-4; v_call: TRBV7-9; d_call: NA; clone_size: once; cdr3_aa: CASSLMGNLNEKLFF; cdr3_nt: TGTGCCAGCAGCTTGATGGGCAATCTAAATGAAAAACTGTTTTTT
j_call: TRBJ2-3; v_call: TRBV7-6; d_call: TRBD1; clone_size: once; cdr3_aa: CASSLEQGAGRTDTQYF; cdr3_nt: TGTGCCAGCAGCTTAGAGCAGGGGGCAGGTCGCACAGATACGCAGTATTTT
j_call: TRBJ1-1; v_call: TRBV6-6; d_call: NA; clone_size: NA; cdr3_aa: CASSYSRGTATEAFF; cdr3_nt: TGTGCCAGCAGTTACTCTCGGGGGACCGCCACTGAAGCTTTCTTT
j_call: TRBJ1-1; v_call: TRBV29-1; d_call: NA; clone_size: NA; cdr3_aa: CSVQSGNTEAFF; cdr3_nt: TGCAGCGTCCAGTCGGGGAACACTGAAGCTTTCTTT
j_call: TRBJ2-3; v_call: TRBV6-4; d_call: NA; clone_size: few; cdr3_aa: CASSVETSTDTQYF; cdr3_nt: TGTGCCAGCAGTGTTGAGACTAGCACAGATACGCAGTATTTT
j_call: TRBJ2-7; v_call: TRBV15; d_call: NA; clone_size: NA; cdr3_aa: CATSRDGGAEQYF; cdr3_nt: TGTGCCACCAGCAGAGATGGGGGGGCCGAGCAGTACTTC
j_call: TRBJ1-2; v_call: TRBV2; d_call: TRBD1; clone_size: NA; cdr3_aa: CASSVTGGDYGYTF; cdr3_nt: TGTGCCAGCAGTGTAACAGGGGGGGACTATGGCTACACCTTC
j_call: TRBJ1-5; v_call: TRBV6-1; d_call: NA; clone_size: NA; cdr3_aa: CASSEGAGAPNQPQHF; cdr3_nt: TGTGCCAGCAGTGAAGGGGCAGGGGCCCCCAATCAGCCCCAGCATTTT
j_call: TRBJ2-4; v_call: TRBV6-4; d_call: NA; clone_size: NA; cdr3_aa: CASIVSPFWAKNIQYF; cdr3_nt: TGTGCCAGCATTGTTAGCCCTTTTTGGGCCAAAAACATTCAGTACTTC
j_call: TRBJ1-1; v_call: TRBV7-2; d_call: NA; clone_size: NA; cdr3_aa: CASSLGDTPRGAFF; cdr3_nt: TGTGCCAGCAGCTTGGGGGACACCCCAAGAGGGGCTTTCTTT
j_call: TRBJ1-1; v_call: TRBV5-6; d_call: TRBD1; clone_size: NA; cdr3_aa: CASSSGQGDPNTEAFF; cdr3_nt: TGTGCCAGCAGCTCGGGACAGGGGGATCCGAACACTGAAGCTTTCTTT
j_call: TRBJ2-7; v_call: TRBV7-3; d_call: TRBD1; clone_size: NA; cdr3_aa: CASSKDRGLYEQYF; cdr3_nt: TGTGCCAGCAGCAAAGACAGGGGGCTGTACGAGCAGTACTTC
j_call: TRBJ2-7; v_call: TRBV27; d_call: NA; clone_size: once; cdr3_aa: CASSIYREAYEQYF; cdr3_nt: TGTGCCAGCAGTATTTACAGGGAAGCCTACGAGCAGTACTTC
j_call: TRBJ2-3; v_call: TRBV5-1; d_call: TRBD2; clone_size: few; cdr3_aa: CASSLATLAGGPSTDTQYF; cdr3_nt: TGCGCCAGCAGCTTGGCCACACTAGCGGGGGGGCCTAGCACAGATACGCAGTATTTT
j_call: TRBJ1-2; v_call: TRBV5-1; d_call: NA; clone_size: NA; cdr3_aa: CASSLDPGGNYGYTF; cdr3_nt: TGCGCCAGCAGCTTGGATCCCGGGGGGAACTATGGCTACACCTTC
j_call: TRBJ2-2; v_call: TRBV7-3; d_call: NA; clone_size: NA; cdr3_aa: CASSLGLSNTGELFF; cdr3_nt: TGTGCCAGCAGCTTGGGACTCTCGAACACCGGGGAGCTGTTTTTT
j_call: TRBJ2-3; v_call: TRBV5-1; d_call: TRBD2; clone_size: NA; cdr3_aa: CASSATSGPTDTQYF; cdr3_nt: TGCGCCAGCAGCGCAACTAGCGGACCCACAGATACGCAGTATTTT
j_call: TRBJ2-2; v_call: TRBV5-6; d_call: TRBD1; clone_size: NA; cdr3_aa: CASSGTGTGGWYTGELFF; cdr3_nt: TGTGCCAGCAGCGGTACCGGGACAGGGGGCTGGTACACCGGGGAGCTGTTTTTT
j_call: TRBJ2-1; v_call: TRBV7-8; d_call: NA; clone_size: NA; cdr3_aa: CASSTGTTYNEQFF; cdr3_nt: TGTGCCAGCAGCACCGGGACAACCTACAATGAGCAGTTCTTC
j_call: TRBJ1-1; v_call: TRBV19; d_call: NA; clone_size: NA; cdr3_aa: CASSYYVGRDTEAFF; cdr3_nt: TGTGCCAGTAGTTACTACGTAGGGAGGGACACTGAAGCTTTCTTT
j_call: TRBJ1-1; v_call: TRBV6-1; d_call: TRBD1; clone_size: NA; cdr3_aa: CASSLWTGNTEAFF; cdr3_nt: TGTGCCAGCAGTTTATGGACAGGGAACACTGAAGCTTTCTTT
j_call: TRBJ1-5; v_call: TRBV6-1; d_call: NA; clone_size: NA; cdr3_aa: CASSEEGPGPRPQHF; cdr3_nt: TGTGCCAGCAGTGAAGAGGGGCCCGGCCCACGGCCCCAGCATTTT
j_call: TRBJ2-2; v_call: TRBV2; d_call: TRBD1; clone_size: few; cdr3_aa: CASSTGGWTGELFF; cdr3_nt: TGTGCCAGCAGCACAGGGGGCTGGACCGGGGAGCTGTTTTTT
j_call: TRBJ1-1; v_call: TRBV5-8; d_call: TRBD1; clone_size: NA; cdr3_aa: CASSLPGQRLMNTEAFF; cdr3_nt: TGTGCCAGCAGCTTACCGGGACAGCGCCTCATGAACACTGAAGCTTTCTTT
j_call: TRBJ2-1; v_call: TRBV4-1; d_call: TRBD2; clone_size: NA; cdr3_aa: CASSQTSGIPRGQFF; cdr3_nt: TGCGCCAGCAGCCAAACTAGCGGGATCCCCAGGGGGCAGTTCTTC
j_call: TRBJ2-7; v_call: TRBV27; d_call: NA; clone_size: NA; cdr3_aa: CASSLVRSGSYEQYF; cdr3_nt: TGTGCCAGCAGTTTAGTCAGATCCGGGTCCTACGAGCAGTACTTC
j_call: TRBJ2-1; v_call: TRBV7-2; d_call: TRBD1; clone_size: NA; cdr3_aa: CASSLIPGGNNEQFF; cdr3_nt: TGTGCCAGCAGCTTAATCCCAGGGGGCAACAATGAGCAGTTCTTC
j_call: TRBJ2-5; v_call: TRBV9; d_call: TRBD2; clone_size: NA; cdr3_aa: CASSVGRGGGETQYF; cdr3_nt: TGTGCCAGCAGCGTTGGGCGGGGGGGTGGAGAGACCCAGTACTTC